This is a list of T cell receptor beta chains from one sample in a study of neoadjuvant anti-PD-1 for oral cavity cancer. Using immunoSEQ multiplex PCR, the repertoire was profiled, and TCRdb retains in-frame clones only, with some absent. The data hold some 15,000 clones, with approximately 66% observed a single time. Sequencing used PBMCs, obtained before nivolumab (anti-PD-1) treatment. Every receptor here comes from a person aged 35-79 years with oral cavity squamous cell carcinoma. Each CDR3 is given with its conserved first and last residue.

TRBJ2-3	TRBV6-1	CASGPGQGSDTQYF
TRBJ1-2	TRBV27	CASRNTGGANGYTF
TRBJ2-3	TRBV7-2	CASSLTRWRDTQYF
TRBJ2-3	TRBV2	CASSYFTGDTTDTQYF
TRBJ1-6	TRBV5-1	CASRNREVNSPLHF
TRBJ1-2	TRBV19	CASSKGTVYGYTF
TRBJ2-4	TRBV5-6	CASSLRGLAKNIQYF
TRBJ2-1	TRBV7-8	CASSSGTSGGIEQFF
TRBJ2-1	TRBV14	CASSPTAGSGNEQFF
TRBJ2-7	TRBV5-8	CASSLADGGFSYEQYF
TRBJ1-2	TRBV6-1	CASSDNWPVLNYGYTF
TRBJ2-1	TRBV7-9	CASSIKREPANEQFF
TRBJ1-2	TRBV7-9	CASSLGQGGIDGYTF
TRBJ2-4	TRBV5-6	CASSFRGWAKNIQYF
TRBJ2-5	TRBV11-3	CASSLGGIGETQYF
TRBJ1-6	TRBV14	CASSQVSGSNSPLHF
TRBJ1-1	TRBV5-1	CASSLFLGFMNTEAFF
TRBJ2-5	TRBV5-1	CASSLVDETQYF
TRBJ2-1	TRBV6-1	CASSEARGLVYNEQFF
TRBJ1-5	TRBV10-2	CASSEGRGRRSNQPQHF
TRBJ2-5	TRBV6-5	CASSTFSGPQETQYF
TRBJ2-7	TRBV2	CASRVGQGLIYEQYF